The rows below give T cell receptor beta chains drawn from one sample of a study of blood T cell repertoires in COVID-19. The table came from immunoSEQ multiplex PCR; TCRdb's copy has only in-frame clones and leaves some out. The sample carries under 300,000 clones, more than 75% recorded once. The sequenced sample consisted of peripheral blood. These receptors all come from a woman in her seventies with active or convalescent COVID-19. Both conserved end residues are part of each CDR3. D genes are given only for firm matches. The size of a clone is reported for some rows only, either as once, few or many, or as a class for expanded clones.

size | D | J | V | CDR3 | DNA
- | TRBD1 | TRBJ1-1 | TRBV6-4 | CASRGPGQLEAFF | TGTGCCAGCAGAGGACCGGGACAGCTTGAAGCTTTCTTT
- | TRBD1 | TRBJ1-2 | TRBV9 | CASSRQGASYGYTF | TGTGCCAGCAGCCGACAGGGGGCAAGCTATGGCTACACCTTC
- | - | TRBJ1-6 | TRBV6-5 | CASSYSMGVGGSPLHF | TGTGCCAGCAGTTACTCGATGGGGGTAGGGGGATCACCCCTCCACTTT
- | TRBD1 | TRBJ1-3 | TRBV19 | CASEGASLGTIYF | TGTGCCAGCGAGGGGGCCTCACTGGGCACCATATATTTT
- | - | TRBJ1-3 | TRBV6-5 | CASSSSGGNTIYF | TGTGCCAGCAGTTCGTCGGGGGGAAACACCATATATTTT
once | - | TRBJ1-1 | TRBV18 | CASSPPGVDTEAFF | TGTGCCAGCTCACCACCCGGTGTGGACACTGAAGCTTTCTTT
- | - | TRBJ1-1 | TRBV6-5 | CASSYRGGNAEAFF | TGTGCCAGCAGTTACCGGGGAGGGAACGCTGAAGCTTTCTTT
- | - | TRBJ1-1 | TRBV7-2 | CASSLAQRIRYTEAFF | TGTGCCAGCAGCTTAGCGCAAAGGATCAGGTACACTGAAGCTTTCTTT
- | - | TRBJ2-2 | TRBV7-7 | CASSASATGELFF | TGTGCCAGCAGCGCGTCTGCGACCGGGGAGCTGTTTTTT
- | - | TRBJ1-1 | TRBV7-9 | CASSSGQKNTEAFF | TGTGCCAGCAGCAGTGGACAGAAGAACACTGAAGCTTTCTTT
- | - | TRBJ1-2 | TRBV6-2/TRBV6-3 | CASSQDSYGYTF | TGTGCCAGCAGTCAGGACAGCTATGGCTACACCTTC
- | TRBD2 | TRBJ2-1 | TRBV19 | CASSTQLAGVHNEQFF | TGTGCCAGTAGTACACAACTAGCGGGGGTCCACAATGAGCAGTTCTTC
- | TRBD2 | TRBJ2-5 | TRBV20-1 | CSASVPGGETQYF | TGCAGTGCTAGTGTTCCGGGAGGAGAGACCCAGTACTTC
- | - | TRBJ1-2 | TRBV5-1 | CASSAAGPGTYGYTF | TGCGCCAGCAGTGCCGCGGGGCCAGGGACCTATGGCTACACCTTC
- | TRBD1 | TRBJ2-5 | TRBV7-2 | CASSMGQGNQRATQYF | TGTGCCAGCAGCATGGGACAGGGTAACCAAAGGGCGACCCAGTACTTC
- | - | TRBJ2-1 | TRBV7-2 | CASSSPGLGGEGAYNEQFF | TGTGCCAGCAGCTCCCCGGGCCTAGGCGGGGAAGGGGCCTACAATGAGCAGTTCTTC
- | TRBD1 | TRBJ1-6 | TRBV7-2 | CASSLDSAGGNSPLHF | TGTGCCAGCAGCTTAGATTCTGCAGGGGGAAATTCACCCCTCCACTTT
- | - | TRBJ2-1 | TRBV3-1/TRBV3-2 | CASSQDEAGSSYNEQFF | TGTGCCAGCAGCCAAGACGAGGCGGGGAGCTCCTACAATGAGCAGTTCTTC
- | - | TRBJ1-4 | TRBV6-5 | CASKRGTNEKLFF | TGTGCCAGCAAGAGGGGGACTAATGAAAAACTGTTTTTT
- | - | TRBJ1-4 | TRBV6-5 | CAILQGFGEKLFF | TGTGCCATCCTACAGGGATTCGGTGAAAAACTGTTTTTT
- | - | TRBJ2-3 | TRBV24-1 | CATSDRRGSSTDTQYF | TGTGCCACCAGTGATCGCAGGGGTTCTAGCACAGATACGCAGTATTTT